This TCR beta chain derives from a study of cytomegalovirus exposure and HLA in healthy donors. This CDR3 has 14 amino acids. Germline CDR1 MNHEY, CDR2 SVGAGI. Losses at the gene ends were 6 bases for V and 8 bases for J; bases not matched to a gene: 11. This table comes from immunoSEQ multiplex PCR, and its TCRdb copy is limited to in-frame clones, with some not included. Of roughly 130,000 clones listed, approximately 90% are singletons. The TCR originated in a woman in her twenties or thirties in good health and CMV-seropositive. J is TRBJ1-2 and V is TRBV6-5, with TRBD1 identical over 8 bases. Input material: PBMCs. The CDR3 is CASSPGQETFGYTF. DNA for the CDR3: TGTGCCAGCAGCCCGGGACAGGAGACCTTCGGCTACACCTTC.